A single sample gave rise to the 11 T cell receptor beta chains below, sequenced in a study of cytomegalovirus exposure and HLA in healthy donors. Researchers ran the PCR with 60 Vbeta and 13 Jbeta primers. Here immunoSEQ multiplex PCR was the method, and the copy in TCRdb shows in-frame clones only, minus some. This sample carries about 54,000 clones, with 6% to 7.5% going to the ten biggest clones. Sequences were obtained from PBMCs. All receptors come from a woman aged 40 to 49 in good health and CMV-seronegative.

The chain uses TRBV9 and TRBJ2-2; the match to TRBD2 covers 12 bases. This CDR3 has 16 amino acids. The ends lost 4 bases at V and 4 bases at J; junction bases unmatched: 5. Germline V gene data show CDR1 as SGDLS and CDR2 as YYNGEE. The CDR3 loop reads CASSYSSGGATGELFF. CDR3 in DNA: TGTGCCAGCAGCTACTCTAGCGGGGGGGCCACCGGGGAGCTGTTTTTT. Based on the CDR3 plus reference TRBV9 and TRBJ2-2, the full variable domain is DSGVTQTPKHLITATGQRVTLRCSPRSGDLSVYWYQQSLDQGLQFLIQYYNGEERAKGNILERFSAQQFPDLHSELNLSSLELGDSALYFCASSYSSGGATGELFFGEGSRLTVL.

This chain's CDR3 is CASSVGAGSIYGYTF. DNA of the CDR3: TGTGCCAGCAGCGTAGGGGCAGGGTCGATCTATGGCTACACCTTC. V usage is TRBV9 and J usage is TRBJ1-2, with D possibly TRBD1 on 5 matching bases. Germline values: CDR1 SGDLS, CDR2 YYNGEE. Trimming removed 0 bases from V and 4 bases from J, with 13 bases in between. The CDR3 spans 15 residues. Using reference TRBV9 and TRBJ1-2 for the parts outside the CDR3, the full variable domain is DSGVTQTPKHLITATGQRVTLRCSPRSGDLSVYWYQQSLDQGLQFLIQYYNGEERAKGNILERFSAQQFPDLHSELNLSSLELGDSALYFCASSVGAGSIYGYTFGSGTRLTVV.

The V call is TRBV7-9, the J call TRBJ1-1; tentatively, D is TRBD1 (6 bases). V gave up 1 base and J gave up 5 bases, with 8 bases separating them. The CDR3 extends over 13 amino acids. Germline CDR1 reads SEHNR; CDR2 reads FQNEAQ (reference sequence). The CDR3 bases are TGTGCCAGCAGCTTAGACACAGGGACTGAAGCTTTCTTT. This codes for CASSLDTGTEAFF.

This chain links TRBV5-1 with TRBJ1-2, with unresolved D. The CDR3 extends over 13 amino acids. CDR1 and CDR2 (germline): SGHRS, YFSETQ. Between the trimmed V and J ends, which lost 7 bases and 3 bases, there was a span of 13 bases. The CDR3 nucleotides are TGCGCCAGCTCGTTGAGGGAGGACTATGGCTACACCTTC. This codes for CASSLREDYGYTF.

The chain couples TRBV28 to TRBJ1-1; 10 bases line up with TRBD1. After removal of 1 base from V and 3 bases from J, the junction contained 2 bases not matched to a gene. The CDR3 covers 15 residues. CDR1 is MDHEN and CDR2 is SYDVKM in the germline V gene. The CDR3 bases are TGTGCCAGCAGTTTATACGGACAGGGGGACACTGAAGCTTTCTTT. Its translation: CASSLYGQGDTEAFF.

The chain uses TRBV4-2 and TRBJ2-5, with 11 nucleotides matching TRBD2. Germline V gene lookup returns CDR1 LGHNA and CDR2 YNFKEQ. The V segment lost 3 bases and the J segment 2 bases; nucleotides outside the gene matches: 5. The CDR3 consists of 16 residues. This CDR3 reads CASSQSLAGGQETQYF. DNA for the CDR3: TGTGCCAGCAGCCAGTCCCTAGCGGGAGGACAAGAGACCCAGTACTTC.

V and J are TRBV7-2 and TRBJ1-6, with no clear D. V lost 6 bases, J lost 7 bases, and 7 bases lay in between. CDR3 length equals 12 residues. CDR1 SGHTA and CDR2 FQGNSA come from the germline V gene. The CDR3 reads CASSMSNSPLHF. The CDR3 bases are TGTGCCAGCAGTATGTCGAATTCACCCCTCCACTTT.

V is TRBV14 and J is TRBJ2-1; 9 nucleotides line up with TRBD2. V shed 8 bases, J shed 0 bases, and the junction held 8 bases outside the gene matches. Germline CDR1 and CDR2: SGHDN and FVKESK. This CDR3 is 16 amino acids long. The CDR3 DNA reads TGTGCCAGCCGAGCTAGCGGGGCCGGCTCCTACAATGAGCAGTTCTTC. Encoded protein: CASRASGAGSYNEQFF.

V is TRBV9 and J is TRBJ2-5; tentatively, D is TRBD1 (6 bases). The CDR3 is made up of 16 amino acids. Trimming pared 0 bases from V and 0 bases from J, leaving 12 bases between. Germline V lookup: CDR1 SGDLS, CDR2 YYNGEE. CDR3 residues: CASSVGIQGNQETQYF. The CDR3 region has the DNA TGTGCCAGCAGCGTAGGGATACAGGGAAACCAAGAGACCCAGTACTTC. Drawing the rest from reference TRBV9 and TRBJ2-5, the complete variable domain is DSGVTQTPKHLITATGQRVTLRCSPRSGDLSVYWYQQSLDQGLQFLIQYYNGEERAKGNILERFSAQQFPDLHSELNLSSLELGDSALYFCASSVGIQGNQETQYFGPGTRLLVL.

The rearrangement joins TRBV25-1 to TRBJ1-2; a weak D match, TRBD1 (5 bases). From germline, CDR1 is MGHDK and CDR2 SYGVNS. V shed 6 bases and J shed 7 bases, with 24 bases lying between them. CDR3 size: 16 residues. As DNA, the CDR3 is TGTGCCAGCAGGGAAAAAACAGGAACCCCTTCGAGTGGCTACACCTTC. Its protein is CASREKTGTPSSGYTF.

The V call is TRBV6-5, the J call TRBJ1-2, with TRBD1 matching over 10 bases. The CDR3 has 14 residues. CDR1 MNHEY and CDR2 SVGAGI come from the germline V gene. V lost 2 bases to trimming and J lost 4 bases; unmatched junction nucleotides: 1. The CDR3 sequence is CASSYRQGAYGYTF. CDR3 DNA sequence: TGTGCCAGCAGTTACAGACAGGGGGCCTATGGCTACACCTTC.